One and the same sample provided the 9 T cell receptor beta chains below, sequenced in a study of OX40 agonist ivuxolimab in advanced cancers. Method: immunoSEQ multiplex PCR; TCRdb's copy keeps in-frame clones and lacks some. This sample carries approximately 70,000 clones, 70% to 90% of them seen once, and the ten largest clones take 0.27%. The source material was CD4+ or CD8+ T cells sorted from blood, sampled in a trial of the OX40 agonist ivuxolimab. These receptors were obtained from an adult with an advanced solid tumor such as melanoma, head and neck, liver or kidney cancer.

The chain recombines TRBV12-5 with TRBJ1-1, with D possibly matching TRBD1 (5 bases). The CDR3 is made up of 11 amino acids. V dropped 1 base and J dropped 11 bases, with 8 bases sitting between them. Germline V CDR1 and CDR2: LGHNT, FRNRAP. The CDR3 DNA reads TGTGCTAGTGGTTTGGGAGCAGGGGCTTTCTTT. It yields the protein CASGLGAGAFF. The complete variable domain, with remaining parts taken from reference TRBV12-5 and TRBJ1-1, reads DARVTQTPRHKVTEMGQEVTMRCQPILGHNTVFWYRQTMMQGLELLAYFRNRAPLDDSGMPKDRFSAEMPDATLATLKIQPSEPRDSAVYFCASGLGAGAFFGQGTRLTVV.

The chain uses TRBV1 and TRBJ2-7. TRBV1 is listed as a pseudogene. The CDR3 has 13 amino acids. The CDR3 sequence: CTRKTAAGYEQYF. The DNA of the CDR3 is TGCACCAGAAAGACAGCGGCCGGCTACGAGCAGTACTTC.

There are a few counts of this clone. The chain links TRBV6-5 to TRBJ1-5, with no clear D. Germline lookup yields CDR1 MNHEY and CDR2 SVGAGI. The CDR3 is 14 amino acids. V lost 2 bases to trimming and J lost 5 bases, with 10 bases between them. The CDR3: CASSYVKSDQPQHF. The CDR3 region has the DNA TGTGCCAGCAGTTACGTAAAGAGCGATCAGCCCCAGCATTTT.

The V gene is TRBV11-3, the J gene TRBJ2-7; D uncertain. Germline CDR1 and CDR2: SGHNT and YENEEA. CDR3 length: 14 amino acids. The V end was cut by 2 bases, the J end by 3 bases, with 11 bases between. CDR3 nucleotide sequence: TGTGCCAGCAGCTTACTTATAGGCGACTACGAGCAGTACTTC. Its protein product is CASSLLIGDYEQYF.

This chain joins TRBV19 and TRBJ1-5, with 8 bases matching TRBD1. The V gene end was trimmed by 5 bases and the J gene end by 4 bases; junction bases not matched to a gene: 10. The CDR3 consists of 16 residues. Germline-derived CDR1 and CDR2 are LNHDA and SQIVND (reference sequence). The CDR3 nucleotides are TGTGCCAGTAGTCCCGGACAGGGAACCCTAAATCAGCCCCAGCATTTT. This sequence encodes CASSPGQGTLNQPQHF.

This sequence joins TRBV28 and TRBJ2-6; a weak D match, TRBD2 (5 bases). This CDR3 is built from 14 residues. V was clipped by 8 bases and J by 0 bases, with 8 bases between them. Germline V gene sequence: CDR1 MDHEN, CDR2 SYDVKM. This CDR3 reads CASLGSSGANVLTF. The CDR3 region has the DNA TGTGCCAGCCTAGGGAGCTCTGGGGCCAACGTCCTGACTTTC.

The V gene is TRBV11-2, the J gene TRBJ1-2; D is possibly TRBD1 (5 bases). V lost 5 bases and J 8 bases, leaving 21 bases between the germline ends. Germline CDR1 and CDR2: SGHAT and FQNNGV. CDR3 length: 15 amino acids. The CDR3, as DNA: TGTGCCAGCAGCCTCACCCGGCGGGGGGATGAGGGCTACACCTTC. Its protein product is CASSLTRRGDEGYTF.

This chain links TRBV25-1 with TRBJ2-5; 7 bases align to TRBD1. V was pared by 4 bases and J by 5 bases, with 7 bases of the junction left unmatched. Looked up from germline, CDR1 is MGHDK and CDR2 is SYGVNS. The CDR3 length is 14 residues. CDR3 sequence: CASSADRVGETQYF. The CDR3 DNA reads TGTGCCAGCAGTGCCGACAGGGTTGGGGAGACCCAGTACTTC.

The V call is TRBV6-1, the J call TRBJ2-1, with D perhaps TRBD1 (5 bases). The germline gives CDR1 MNHNS, CDR2 SASEGT. The germline V and J ends were trimmed by 8 bases and 3 bases, with 11 bases remaining between them. This CDR3 contains 13 residues. The CDR3: CASVQGHYNEQFF. CDR3 in DNA: TGTGCCAGCGTCCAGGGTCACTACAATGAGCAGTTCTTC.